The 9 T cell receptor beta chains below were found in one sample sequenced in a study of cytomegalovirus exposure and HLA in healthy donors. Clones were sequenced by immunoSEQ multiplex PCR, and TCRdb holds only the in-frame ones, with some missing. The sample holds 100,000 to 150,000 clones; roughly 87% are singletons and the top ten take roughly 1.2%. The specimen sequenced was PBMCs. These receptor sequences come from a woman aged 18-30 years in good health and CMV-seronegative.

The gene calls are TRBV19 and TRBJ1-1; D gene ambiguous. CDR3 length equals 14 residues. Germline values: CDR1 LNHDA, CDR2 SQIVND (reference sequence). V lost 2 bases and J lost 2, with 9 bases in between. The CDR3: CASSIIGSNTEAFF. The CDR3 DNA reads as TGTGCCAGTAGTATAATAGGGAGCAACACTGAAGCTTTCTTT.

This clone was counted once. The J gene is TRBJ2-7, the V gene TRBV18, with D perhaps TRBD2 (7 bases). This CDR3 contains 14 residues. Between the trimmed V and J ends, which lost 3 bases and 2 bases, there was a span of 11 bases. In germline, CDR1 is KGHSH, CDR2 LQKENI. As DNA, the CDR3 is TGTGCCAGCTCACCGGGGGGGCAAACCTACGAGCAGTACTTC. Protein sequence: CASSPGGQTYEQYF.

The rearrangement links TRBV6-7 to TRBJ2-7, with 7 bases matching TRBD2. TRBV6-7 is identified as an open reading frame with a role that is uncertain. V dropped 6 bases and J dropped 4; count of bases not matched to a gene: 6. CDR3 length: 13 residues. This CDR3 is CASRDQGGYEQYF. DNA of the CDR3: TGTGCCAGCAGAGATCAGGGAGGGTACGAGCAGTACTTC.

This rearrangement joins TRBV10-3 to TRBJ2-1; TRBD1 matches at 7 bases. The CDR3 extends over 14 amino acids. The germline V gene has CDR1 ENHRY and CDR2 SYGVKD. The V segment lost 2 bases and the J segment 6 bases; nucleotides outside the gene matches: 4. In DNA form, the CDR3 reads TGTGCCATCAGTGAGGACAGGGAGACCAATGAGCAGTTCTTC. Residues: CAISEDRETNEQFF.

This chain links TRBV6-5 with TRBJ2-7; D might be TRBD2 (5 bases). Trimming took 0 bases from V and 6 from J, leaving 15 bases between them. Germline V lookup: CDR1 MNHEY, CDR2 SVGAGI. This CDR3 region has 15 residues. The CDR3 bases are TGTGCCAGCAGTTACTCGGTCAGGTCAGAGGGCGAGCAGTACTTC. The encoded protein is CASSYSVRSEGEQYF.

V usage is TRBV9 and J usage is TRBJ1-5; weak D call: TRBD1 (5 bases). CDR1 SGDLS and CDR2 YYNGEE come from the germline V gene. The germline V and J ends were trimmed by 3 bases and 7 bases, with 17 bases remaining between them. The CDR3 has 15 residues. The CDR3 region is CASSEAGGIGQPQHF. In DNA form, the CDR3 reads TGTGCCAGCAGCGAGGCTGGGGGGATTGGGCAGCCCCAGCATTTT.

CDR3 sequence: CASSGTAWGQPQHF. The CDR3 DNA reads as TGTGCCAGCAGCGGGACAGCGTGGGGCCAGCCCCAGCATTTT. This sequence joins TRBV5-6 and TRBJ1-5, with 7 positions matching TRBD1. The trim removed 4 bases at V and 7 bases at J, leaving 8 bases unmatched. The germline gives CDR1 SGHDT, CDR2 YYEEEE. The CDR3 runs 14 residues.

J is TRBJ2-7 and V is TRBV10-3, with 11 bases that match TRBD1. CDR3 length: 13 residues. With 8 bases clipped from V and 6 bases from J, the junction kept 6 bases outside the gene matches. From germline, CDR1 is ENHRY and CDR2 SYGVKD. CDR3 region: CAILGTGGSEQYF. CDR3 DNA: TGTGCCATCCTTGGGACAGGGGGGTCCGAGCAGTACTTC.

For the CDR3, the DNA is TGTGCCAGCAGCTTAGATGGTGCGGGGGACTACTACGAGCAGTACTTC. Its protein product is CASSLDGAGDYYEQYF. The chain uses TRBV7-9 and TRBJ2-7; 7 bases fit TRBD2. Per the germline V gene, CDR1 is SEHNR and CDR2 is FQNEAQ (reference sequence). Trimming took 1 base from V and 3 from J; bases not matched to a gene: 9. The CDR3 runs to 16 residues.